The 15 T cell receptor beta chains below all came from one sample that was sequenced in a study of CXCR3-negative and CXCR3-positive naive CD8 T cells. TRB cDNA libraries were made by UMI-labeled 5' RACE. One entry per CDR3 protein, without DNA, is what TCRdb gives after re-calling the 5' RACE reads. The sample's table shows 100,000 to 150,000 distinct CDR3 sequences. The material sequenced was naive CXCR3- CD8+ T cells from blood. Sample subset: CD45RO-CCR7+CD27+CD95- naive CD8+ T cells lacking CXCR3 (TNR3-). These receptors were taken from a human donor in good health. Some clones in this sample may be carry-over from other donors' samples.

V is TRBV5-6 and J is TRBJ2-4. CDR1 is SGHDT, CDR2 YYEEEE, per germline. The CDR3 contains 14 residues. The CDR3 protein is CASSFGSAGHIQYF.

V gene TRBV2 combines with J gene TRBJ2-3; TCRdb names TRBD1, which stays unverified in the absence of DNA. This CDR3 region has 14 residues. Germline assignment: CDR1 SNHLY and CDR2 FYNNEI. The CDR3 protein is CASSERGGTDTQYF.

J is TRBJ2-1 and V is TRBV20-1; the D call of TRBD2 rests on TCRdb alone, since no DNA is present to check it. This CDR3 contains 16 residues. In germline, CDR1 is DFQATT, CDR2 SNEGSKA (reference sequence). The CDR3 is CSASPASRSSYNEQFF.

The rearrangement uses TRBV19 and TRBJ1-1; the D gene TCRdb calls, TRBD1, cannot be checked with no DNA. CDR1 LNHDA and CDR2 SQIVND come from the germline V gene (reference sequence). The CDR3 consists of 13 residues. The CDR3 region is CAVAWAVGTEAFF.

J is TRBJ2-7 and V is TRBV7-6; TCRdb's D gene call, TRBD2, goes unchecked for lack of DNA. Germline CDR1 is SGHVS and CDR2 is FNYEAQ. The CDR3 spans 13 residues. This CDR3 is CASSPSGYYEQYF.

The rearrangement uses TRBV6-5 and TRBJ2-1. Germline values: CDR1 MNHEY, CDR2 SVGAGI. This CDR3 has 13 residues. CDR3 sequence reads: CASSYSDYNEQFF.

This chain uses TRBV28 with TRBJ2-5; TCRdb outputs TRBD1, but without DNA this stays unchecked. This CDR3 region has 15 residues. Germline values: CDR1 MDHEN, CDR2 SYDVKM. This chain's CDR3 is CASSFNRDGQETQYF.

The chain links TRBV21-1 to TRBJ2-7; with no DNA, the TCRdb D assignment of TRBD1 cannot be verified. TRBV21-1 represents a pseudogene. The CDR3 extends over 13 amino acids. The CDR3 is CASSWDRAYEQYF.

This rearrangement joins TRBV14 to TRBJ2-1. Germline CDR1 reads SGHDN; CDR2 reads FVKESK. The CDR3 sequence is 13 residues long. CDR3 loop: CASSQFSSYEQFF.

The chain has TRBV28 and TRBJ2-3; TCRdb selects TRBD1, and the lack of DNA leaves this call unchecked. Looked up from germline, CDR1 is MDHEN and CDR2 is SYDVKM. This CDR3 has 14 amino acids. CDR3 sequence reads: CASSLTGDTDTQYF.

CDR3 protein: CASSVEWGTEAFF. V gene TRBV9 combines with J gene TRBJ1-1. The germline gives CDR1 SGDLS, CDR2 YYNGEE. CDR3 length equals 13 residues.

The gene calls are TRBV6-5 and TRBJ2-7; TCRdb gives TRBD2 as the D gene, but with no DNA this cannot be confirmed. The CDR3 has 16 residues. Germline CDR1 is MNHEY and CDR2 is SVGAGI. CDR3: CASSYGRTLLGYEQYF.

The V gene is TRBV6-6, the J gene TRBJ1-6. Looked up from germline, CDR1 is MNHNY and CDR2 is SVGAGI (reference sequence). This CDR3 has 15 residues. This CDR3 is CASSYGQAYNSPLHF.

The chain has TRBV9 and TRBJ2-2; TCRdb proposes TRBD1, but this gene call is untestable without DNA. CDR1 SGDLS and CDR2 YYNGEE come from the germline V gene. The CDR3 has 18 amino acids. CDR3 protein: CASSVATGTPTNTGELFF.

This chain uses TRBV29-1 with TRBJ2-7; lacking DNA, the TRBD2 call made by TCRdb goes unchecked. Germline V CDR1 and CDR2: SQVTM, ANQGSEA. The CDR3 has 16 residues. CDR3 loop: CSAGLAGGRTNYEQYF.